These 2 T cell receptor beta chains were all obtained from the same sample, sequenced in a study of lymphopenia after photon versus proton radiotherapy. Sequencing was performed with immunoSEQ multiplex PCR; in TCRdb, only in-frame clones are kept and a portion is missing. The data show roughly 23,000 clones, around 90% seen once. Specimen: peripheral blood, collected from a patient treated with proton-based radiotherapy. The receptor source for this set is a woman between 65 and 79 years old with pancreatic cancer. Some clones in this sample may be carry-over from other donors' samples.

V gene TRBV6-5 combines with J gene TRBJ1-2; TRBD1 is a possible D gene (6 bases). Germline V gene lookup returns CDR1 MNHEY and CDR2 SVGAGI. The V end lost 2 bases, the J end lost 5 bases, and 9 bases lay between the germline ends. This CDR3 contains 13 residues. CDR3 in amino acids: CASSYGTSYGYTF. The DNA for the CDR3 is TGTGCCAGCAGTTACGGGACATCTTATGGCTACACCTTC.

This clone was found once. J is TRBJ2-3 and V is TRBV19, with TRBD2 matching over 9 bases. CDR3 size: 15 residues. The trim removed 10 bases at V and 5 bases at J, leaving 13 bases unmatched. CDR1 is LNHDA, CDR2 SQIVND, per germline (reference sequence). In DNA form, the CDR3 reads TGTGCCACCACAGCGGGAGGCTCCCGGGTAGATACGCAGTATTTT. This codes for CATTAGGSRVDTQYF.